Reported below is one TCR beta chain. CDR3 size: 15 residues. Germline CDR1 MNHEY, CDR2 SVGAGI. V was pared by 5 bases and J by 4 bases, with 8 bases of the junction left unmatched. TCRdb keeps only in-frame clones here, not all; method: immunoSEQ multiplex PCR. The sample has some 150,000 clones, 80% to 90% seen once. The data belong to a study of blood T cell repertoires in COVID-19. At the level of the study: Researchers got acute and convalescent COVID-19 samples from the United States, Italy and Spain. The analysed material was cDNA or gDNA that came from T cells, B-cell-depleted T cells, or PBMCs.

The receptor was isolated from a woman aged 40 to 50 with acute or convalescent COVID-19. The V gene is TRBV6-5, the J gene TRBJ2-3; TRBD1 agrees at 8 bases. The material sequenced was peripheral blood. The CDR3 spells CASSTGQVVADTQYF. The CDR3 coding sequence is TGTGCCAGCAGTACGGGACAGGTGGTCGCAGATACGCAGTATTTT.